The 23 T cell receptor beta chains below all came from one sample that was sequenced in a study of T cell responses to AZD1222 COVID-19 vaccine. Repertoires were generated with immunoSEQ multiplex PCR, while TCRdb's copy carries only in-frame clones and drops some. The sample includes 74,000 or so clones, around 84% of them seen just once. Source: peripheral blood, taken on day 0 of AZD1222 vaccination. All receptors come from an adult in good health.

The chain uses TRBV2 and TRBJ1-6; 7 bases match TRBD1. With 3 bases clipped from V and 0 bases from J, the junction kept 8 bases outside the gene matches. The CDR3 contains 18 residues. Germline V gene lookup returns CDR1 SNHLY and CDR2 FYNNEI. The CDR3 nucleotides are TGTGCCAGCAGTGACCTAGGGACAGAAAGCTCCTATAATTCACCCCTCCACTTT. Protein sequence: CASSDLGTESSYNSPLHF.

The CDR3 DNA is TGTGCCAGCAGCTGGGGGGAGACAGGACCACTTATATCTGGGGCCAACGTCCTGACTTTC. Its translation: CASSWGETGPLISGANVLTF. This rearrangement joins TRBV7-4 to TRBJ2-6, with D perhaps assigned TRBD1 or TRBD2 (6 bases each). CDR3 length: 20 residues. The V and J ends lost 4 bases and 1 base respectively, with 23 bases between them. Germline-derived CDR1 and CDR2 are SGHVT and SQSDAQ.

V gene TRBV6-5 combines with J gene TRBJ1-4; D call uncertain. Trimming took 6 bases from V and 8 from J, leaving 16 bases between them. The CDR3 has 14 residues. Germline V gene sequence: CDR1 MNHEY, CDR2 SVGAGI. The CDR3 sequence is CASRLRPQEEKLFF. The DNA for the CDR3 is TGTGCCAGCAGACTACGACCCCAGGAGGAAAAACTGTTTTTT.

This clone was seen only once. The CDR3 loop reads CASTIRAARVYEQYF. In DNA form, the CDR3 reads TGTGCCAGCACGATCCGGGCCGCGCGTGTGTACGAGCAGTACTTC. J is TRBJ2-7 and V is TRBV13; D not certain. Germline V gives CDR1 PRHDT, CDR2 FYEKMQ (reference sequence). This CDR3 spans 15 amino acids. Trimming cost V 7 bases and J 4 bases, with 20 bases left between them.

The V gene is TRBV28, the J gene TRBJ1-5; TRBD1 aligns across 7 bases. Looked up from germline, CDR1 is MDHEN and CDR2 is SYDVKM. J gave up 5 bases and V 4 bases, and 17 bases lay outside the gene matches. The CDR3 consists of 18 residues. The CDR3 region has the DNA TGTGCCAGCAGTTCCCTTAACAGATGGGGACAGAGATATCAGCCCCAGCATTTT. Its protein is CASSSLNRWGQRYQPQHF. The variable domain in full, with the rest retrieved from reference TRBV28 and TRBJ1-5, is DVKVTQSSRYLVKRTGEKVFLECVQDMDHENMFWYRQDPGLGLRLIYFSYDVKMKEKGDIPEGYSVSREKKERFSLILESASTNQTSMYLCASSSLNRWGQRYQPQHFGDGTRLSIL.

This clone was observed a few times. CDR3 residues: CASSVGGSWTNEKLFF. CDR3 coding DNA: TGTGCCAGCAGCGTAGGAGGGTCTTGGACTAATGAAAAACTGTTTTTT. This chain connects TRBV9 to TRBJ1-4; the D is unclear. V lost 0 bases and J lost 2, with 11 bases in between. Germline values: CDR1 SGDLS, CDR2 YYNGEE. The CDR3 sequence is 16 residues long.

This clone showed up just a few times. The rearrangement links TRBV5-1 to TRBJ1-5, with a weak D call TRBD1 (5 bases). The V gene's germline CDR1 is SGHRS and CDR2 YFSETQ. The CDR3 runs 17 residues. Trimming shortened V by 5 bases and J by 0 bases, and 18 bases separated the two germline ends. CDR3 region: CASRQNGTPYSNQPQHF. The CDR3 DNA sequence: TGCGCCAGCAGGCAAAACGGGACGCCCTATAGCAATCAGCCCCAGCATTTT.

This clone has a single count. This chain links TRBV7-2 with TRBJ2-7, with D hard to call. The CDR3 spans 17 residues. Germline CDR1 is SGHTA and CDR2 is FQGNSA. The ends were cut back, 5 bases at V and 2 bases at J, with 22 bases in the middle. The CDR3 nucleotides are TGTGCCAGCAGCCGTGATGGTGGATACCTGCAAACCTACGAGCAGTACTTC. Amino acids: CASSRDGGYLQTYEQYF. Full variable domain (outside the CDR3, taken from reference TRBV7-2 and TRBJ2-7): GAGVSQSPSNKVTEKGKDVELRCDPISGHTALYWYRQSLGQGLEFLIYFQGNSAPDKSGLPSDRFSAERTGGSVSTLTIQRTQQEDSAVYLCASSRDGGYLQTYEQYFGPGTRLTVT.

The chain has TRBV7-8 and TRBJ2-3; tentatively, D is TRBD2 (6 bases). V was shortened by 5 bases and J by 0 bases, with 15 bases between the two germline ends. CDR3 length equals 16 residues. Germline V gene sequence: CDR1 SGHVS, CDR2 FQNEAQ. The CDR3 sequence is CASSVGLALSTDTQYF. For the CDR3, the DNA is TGTGCCAGCAGCGTCGGGCTAGCGTTAAGCACAGATACGCAGTATTTT.

The V gene is TRBV5-1, the J gene TRBJ1-2; no definite D call. The CDR3 spans 12 residues. The ends were cut back, 4 bases at V and 3 bases at J, with 7 bases in the middle. Germline CDR1 is SGHRS and CDR2 is YFSETQ. Here the CDR3 DNA reads TGCGCCAGCAGCAAGAGGGACTATGGCTACACCTTC. This gives the protein CASSKRDYGYTF.

The chain joins TRBV9 to TRBJ1-2; D is ambiguous. The CDR3 consists of 12 residues. Per germline, CDR1 SGDLS and CDR2 YYNGEE. Trimming took off 3 bases at V and 8 bases at J, with 11 bases between the two ends. Here the CDR3 DNA reads TGTGCCAGCAGCGCTCCAGGAGGAGGCTACACCTTC. Its protein product is CASSAPGGGYTF.

The chain links TRBV7-3 to TRBJ2-4, with 13 bases identical to TRBD2. Looked up from germline, CDR1 is SGHTA and CDR2 is FQGTGA. The CDR3 consists of 15 residues. J gave up 5 bases and V 5 bases, and 3 bases lay outside the gene matches. The DNA of the CDR3 is TGTGCCAGCAGCACCGGGACTAGCGGGGAAAACATTCAGTACTTC. Residues: CASSTGTSGENIQYF. The complete variable domain, with remaining parts taken from reference TRBV7-3 and TRBJ2-4, reads GAGVSQTPSNKVTEKGKYVELRCDPISGHTALYWYRQSLGQGPEFLIYFQGTGAADDSGLPNDRFFAVRPEGSVSTLKIQRTERGDSAVYLCASSTGTSGENIQYFGAGTRLSVL.

The J gene is TRBJ1-1, the V gene TRBV5-1; D is perhaps TRBD1 (6 bases). CDR3 length equals 14 residues. V lost 1 base to trimming and J lost 7 bases, with 14 bases between them. In germline, CDR1 is SGHRS, CDR2 YFSETQ. CDR3 sequence: CASSLRGTIIEAFF. The CDR3 DNA follows: TGCGCCAGCAGCTTGCGCGGGACAATCATTGAAGCTTTCTTT.

The rearrangement joins TRBV4-3 to TRBJ1-6; D not certain. Trimming shortened V by 5 bases and J by 0 bases, and 5 bases separated the two germline ends. The CDR3 covers 14 residues. Germline assignment: CDR1 LGHNA and CDR2 YSLEER. The CDR3 region has the DNA TGCGCCAGCAGCGACCGCTCCTATAATTCACCCCTCCACTTT. Encoded protein: CASSDRSYNSPLHF.

This chain links TRBV27 with TRBJ1-1; D is uncertain. V was clipped by 0 bases and J by 4 bases, with 9 bases between them. Germline V lookup: CDR1 MNHEY, CDR2 SMNVEV (reference sequence). The CDR3 totals 14 residues. CDR3 loop: CASSLSHLGTEAFF. The CDR3, as DNA: TGTGCCAGCAGTTTATCCCACCTGGGCACTGAAGCTTTCTTT.

This clone was counted between two and nine times. The chain employs TRBV6-2 or TRBV6-3 and TRBJ1-6; TRBD1 might be the D (5 bases). V shed 5 bases and J shed 0 bases, with 14 bases lying between them. Germline loops: CDR1 MNHEY, CDR2 SVGEGT. The CDR3 covers 17 residues. The CDR3 coding sequence is TGTGCCAGCAGTCGGGGCGGAATTGACTCCTATAATTCACCCCTCCACTTT. Its translation is CASSRGGIDSYNSPLHF.

This clone has only a few counts. This chain links TRBV2 with TRBJ1-6; TRBD1 aligns across 10 bases. V trimming: 6 bases; J trimming: 7 bases; junction bases outside the gene matches: 3. The CDR3 covers 14 residues. Germline V gene sequence: CDR1 SNHLY, CDR2 FYNNEI. The CDR3 DNA follows: TGTGCCAGCAGGAAGGACAGGGGGAATTCACCCCTCCACTTT. Its protein is CASRKDRGNSPLHF.

This clone was seen a few times. This rearrangement joins TRBV3-1 (or the pseudogene TRBV3-2) to TRBJ1-6, with D hard to call. V shed 2 bases and J shed 7 bases, with 12 bases lying between them. CDR3 length: 15 residues. The V gene's germline CDR1 is LGHDT and CDR2 YNNKEL (reference sequence). CDR3 nucleotide sequence: TGTGCCAGCAGCCAACTTACCCTAGGGAATTCACCCCTCCACTTT. It yields the protein CASSQLTLGNSPLHF.

This clone was seen only once. The chain combines TRBV20-1 with TRBJ2-7; D is possibly TRBD1 (5 bases). The V gene's germline CDR1 is DFQATT and CDR2 SNEGSKA (reference sequence). The length of the CDR3 is 11 residues. Trimming cost V 4 bases and J 4 bases, with 8 bases left between them. CDR3 sequence reads: CSATRQYEQYF. The CDR3 bases are TGCAGTGCTACCAGACAGTACGAGCAGTACTTC.

V gene TRBV27 combines with J gene TRBJ1-1; possible D gene TRBD1, 5 bases. From germline, CDR1 is MNHEY and CDR2 SMNVEV (reference sequence). The CDR3 extends over 14 amino acids. Trimming stripped 2 bases from V and 2 bases from J, with 9 bases between. CDR3 sequence: CASSLVGGNTEAFF. The CDR3 DNA reads as TGTGCCAGCAGTTTAGTCGGGGGTAACACTGAAGCTTTCTTT.

This clone was seen a few times. This chain links TRBV4-3 with TRBJ2-1, with TRBD2 identical over 11 bases. The CDR3 runs 18 residues. Germline loops: CDR1 LGHNA, CDR2 YSLEER. The V segment lost 1 base and the J segment 7 bases; nucleotides outside the gene matches: 12. DNA of the CDR3: TGCGCCAGCAGCCAAGTTTTATCCTTAGCGGGGGGGCCAAATGAGCAGTTCTTC. Translated: CASSQVLSLAGGPNEQFF.

The rearrangement uses TRBV9 and TRBJ2-7, with TRBD1 as a possible D gene (6 bases). V lost 0 bases, J lost 6 bases, and 16 bases lay in between. Germline V gene lookup returns CDR1 SGDLS and CDR2 YYNGEE. The CDR3 length is 15 residues. The CDR3 spells CASSVGGRQVGEQYF. The CDR3 DNA reads TGTGCCAGCAGCGTAGGGGGGCGACAGGTCGGCGAGCAGTACTTC.

V gene TRBV4-1 combines with J gene TRBJ2-7, with 7 bases identical to TRBD2. The germline CDR1 and CDR2 sequences are MGHRA and YSYEKL. The CDR3 extends over 16 amino acids. The J segment lost 5 bases and the V segment lost 3 bases, leaving 13 bases of the junction unmatched. CDR3 nucleotide sequence: TGCGCCAGCAGCCAGATCCTCCGGGAGGCCGGAGACGAGCAGTACTTC. Protein: CASSQILREAGDEQYF.